The next 5 T cell receptor beta chains were all read from a single sample in a study of CD8+CD57+ T cells in acquired aplastic anemia. The template used for profiling TCR beta VDJ and CDR3 was genomic DNA. MiXCR, run by TCRdb on the reads, gives a single entry per CDR3 protein. The table records around 150,000 distinct CDR3 sequences, around two fifths of them present only once. The sequenced sample consisted of sorted CD4+, CD8+, or CD8+CD57+ T cells (not recorded which) from PBMCs. Every receptor here comes from a human donor in good health, serving as a control.

This clonotype was seen many times. The chain carries TRBV6-1 and TRBJ2-7; 10 bases map to TRBD1. The germline V gene encodes CDR1 MNHNS and CDR2 SASEGT. This CDR3 region has 14 residues. Trimming removed 7 bases from V and 7 bases from J; junction bases left unmatched: 10. CDR3 protein: CASTLRDRGEEQYF. The DNA of the CDR3 is TGTGCCAGCACCCTCCGGGACAGGGGAGAAGAGCAGTACTTC.

This clonotype was observed at least ten times. CDR3 sequence reads: CSARTGTSTDTQYF. The CDR3 region has the DNA TGCAGTGCTAGGACAGGGACTAGCACAGATACGCAGTATTTT. The rearrangement links TRBV20-1 to TRBJ2-3, with D maybe TRBD1 (7 bases). Per germline, CDR1 DFQATT and CDR2 SNEGSKA (reference sequence). Trimming pared 3 bases from V and 0 bases from J, leaving 10 bases between. This CDR3 contains 14 residues.

This clonotype was seen repeatedly, ten times or more. The rearrangement uses TRBV6-1 and TRBJ2-1, with 11 bases identical to TRBD2. The J segment lost 6 bases and the V segment lost 6 bases, leaving 7 bases of the junction unmatched. Germline values: CDR1 MNHNS, CDR2 SASEGT. CDR3 size: 15 residues. In DNA form, the CDR3 reads TGTGCCAGCAGGCAACGGCTAGCGGGAGGCAATGAGCAGTTCTTC. Protein sequence: CASRQRLAGGNEQFF.

This clonotype was recorded at least ten times. The rearrangement links TRBV19 to TRBJ2-7; the D gene is possibly TRBD1 (5 bases). The CDR3 is 13 amino acids. V lost 3 bases to trimming and J lost 6 bases, with 12 bases between them. Germline V lookup: CDR1 LNHDA, CDR2 SQIVND (reference sequence). The CDR3 reads CASSISRESEQYF. CDR3 nucleotide sequence: TGTGCCAGTAGTATCAGCAGGGAAAGCGAGCAGTACTTC.

On this clonotype: This may be a read error, as it is one base from a much larger clone. The chain employs TRBV20-1 and TRBJ1-2; no definite D call. CDR3 length: 15 amino acids. CDR1 and CDR2 (germline): DFQATT, SNEGSKA (reference sequence). The CDR3 DNA reads TGCAGTGCTAGTATTCAGGCCTACGCTAACTATGGCCACACCTTC. It codes for CSASIQAYANYGHTF.